Presented here are 27 T cell receptor beta chains from one specimen sequenced in a study of control samples from healthy donors and cancer patients. The method was immunoSEQ multiplex PCR; TCRdb's version includes in-frame clones alone and lacks a portion of them. Of about 180,000 clones in the sample, about 90% were seen once. The sample taken for sequencing was blood. The source is a woman aged 50 to 65 in good health.

The genes are TRBV4-3 and TRBJ2-5; 8 bases agree with TRBD1. The CDR3 contains 15 residues. The V and J ends lost 3 bases and 4 bases, in that order; junction bases with no gene match: 7. Germline V lookup: CDR1 LGHNA, CDR2 YSLEER. This CDR3 is CASSQTQGAGETQYF. The CDR3 DNA follows: TGCGCCAGCAGCCAGACTCAGGGGGCCGGAGAGACCCAGTACTTC.

The chain carries TRBV6-1 and TRBJ1-4, with TRBD1 as a possible D gene (5 bases). Between the trimmed V and J ends, which lost 2 bases and 8 bases, there was a span of 12 bases. This CDR3 region has 14 residues. The germline gives CDR1 MNHNS, CDR2 SASEGT. As DNA, the CDR3 is TGTGCCAGCAGTGAACGAGGGAGGGGCGAAAAACTGTTTTTT. This sequence encodes CASSERGRGEKLFF.

The genes are TRBV16 and TRBJ2-7, with D possibly being TRBD2 (5 bases). V lost 7 bases, J lost 4 bases, and 11 bases lay in between. This CDR3 has 12 residues. The germline gives CDR1 KGHSY, CDR2 FQNENV. The CDR3 protein is CASIHTGYEQYF. The CDR3 bases are TGTGCCAGCATCCACACGGGATACGAGCAGTACTTC.

The chain recombines TRBV6-5 with TRBJ1-2; a weak D match, TRBD1 (5 bases). The CDR3 spans 14 residues. CDR1 is MNHEY and CDR2 is SVGAGI in the germline V gene. V shed 7 bases and J shed 2 bases, with 14 bases lying between them. The CDR3 DNA sequence: TGTGCCAGCACCCCTTCCCAGGGAAACTATGGCTACACCTTC. Its translation is CASTPSQGNYGYTF.

The chain combines TRBV29-1 with TRBJ1-4; D gene ambiguous. V was clipped by 1 base and J by 4 bases, with 7 bases between them. Germline assignment: CDR1 SQVTM and CDR2 ANQGSEA. The CDR3 covers 13 residues. The CDR3 nucleotides are TGCAGCGTTGAAGGTGCGAGTAATGAAAAACTGTTTTTT. Encoded protein: CSVEGASNEKLFF.

The chain carries TRBV5-1 and TRBJ2-4, with D unclear. CDR3 size: 14 residues. Germline V gene data show CDR1 as SGHRS and CDR2 as YFSETQ. V was cut by 0 bases and J by 5 bases, with 9 bases left in between. CDR3 region: CASSLAVAQNIQYF. For the CDR3, the DNA is TGCGCCAGCAGCTTGGCCGTGGCGCAAAACATTCAGTACTTC.

This rearrangement joins TRBV12-3 or TRBV12-4 to TRBJ1-3; D is uncertain. The germline V and J ends were trimmed by 3 bases and 7 bases, with 4 bases remaining between them. This CDR3 comprises 11 residues. CDR3 sequence: CASSFRNTIYF. Here the CDR3 DNA reads TGTGCCAGCAGTTTCAGGAACACCATATATTTT.

V and J are TRBV30 and TRBJ1-3; D might be TRBD1 (5 bases). Trimming pared 1 base from V and 1 base from J, leaving 14 bases between. The CDR3 loop spans 16 amino acids. Looked up from germline, CDR1 is GTSNPN and CDR2 is SVGIG (reference sequence). The CDR3 sequence: CAWSAPRGGSGNTIYF. The CDR3 nucleotides are TGTGCCTGGAGTGCCCCGAGGGGAGGTTCTGGAAACACCATATATTTT.

CDR3 sequence: CASSLLAGGNNEQFF. DNA of the CDR3: TGTGCCAGCAGCTTGTTGGCGGGAGGGAACAATGAGCAGTTCTTC. The chain uses TRBV5-6 and TRBJ2-1; 9 nucleotides line up with TRBD2. Germline trimming cut 1 base from V and 5 bases from J; bases unmatched to any gene: 4. Germline CDR1 is SGHDT and CDR2 is YYEEEE. The CDR3 runs to 15 residues.

The V and J genes are TRBV24-1 and TRBJ2-1, with D possibly TRBD2 on 5 matching bases. CDR3 length equals 15 residues. The ends were cut back, 6 bases at V and 8 bases at J, with 19 bases in the middle. CDR1 is KGHDR and CDR2 is SFDVKD in the germline V gene. The CDR3 protein is CATSSPRGASDEQFF. CDR3 bases: TGTGCCACCAGTAGCCCCCGGGGAGCCAGCGATGAGCAGTTCTTC.

This chain uses TRBV28 with TRBJ2-7; D unclear. Germline V gene lookup returns CDR1 MDHEN and CDR2 SYDVKM. V dropped 11 bases and J dropped 3 bases, with 17 bases sitting between them. There are 13 residues in the CDR3. The CDR3 DNA is TGTGCCGGCCGCGCAGCGTCGGGCTACGAGCAGTACTTC. It is translated as CAGRAASGYEQYF.

The V call is TRBV29-1, the J call TRBJ2-3; D may be TRBD2 (6 bases). Germline CDR1 reads SQVTM; CDR2 reads ANQGSEA. This CDR3 is 12 amino acids long. V lost 2 bases and J lost 8, with 11 bases in between. CDR3: CSVELTSSTQYF. The CDR3 coding sequence is TGCAGCGTTGAACTCACTAGCAGTACGCAGTATTTT.

This clone is a singleton in its sample. The chain is built from TRBV2 and TRBJ1-2; 8 positions agree with TRBD1. The CDR3 is 15 amino acids. V lost 6 bases and J lost 0; bases outside the gene matches: 6. Germline CDR1 reads SNHLY; CDR2 reads FYNNEI. This chain's CDR3 is CASSRQGRTNYGYTF. Here the CDR3 DNA reads TGTGCCAGCAGCAGACAGGGGAGGACTAACTATGGCTACACCTTC. Together with reference TRBV2 and TRBJ1-2, the CDR3 gives the full variable domain: EPEVTQTPSHQVTQMGQEVILRCVPISNHLYFYWYRQILGQKVEFLVSFYNNEISEKSEIFDDQFSVERPDGSNFTLKIRSTKLEDSAMYFCASSRQGRTNYGYTFGSGTRLTVV.

V usage is TRBV13 and J usage is TRBJ2-1, with 7 bases aligning to TRBD2. CDR1 is PRHDT, CDR2 FYEKMQ, per germline (reference sequence). The V and J ends lost 2 bases and 0 bases, in that order; junction bases with no gene match: 7. The CDR3 has 17 residues. This chain's CDR3 is CASSLLGAGRSYNEQFF. The CDR3, as DNA: TGTGCCAGCAGCTTATTAGGAGCGGGGCGCTCCTACAATGAGCAGTTCTTC.

The rearrangement uses TRBV7-2 and TRBJ1-1; possibly TRBD1 for D (5 bases). Trimming took 5 bases from V and 4 from J, leaving 8 bases between them. Per germline, CDR1 SGHTA and CDR2 FQGNSA. This CDR3 spans 12 amino acids. The CDR3 sequence is CASSRGATEAFF. The CDR3 bases are TGTGCCAGCAGCCGAGGGGCCACTGAAGCTTTCTTT.

This clone showed up just once. The chain couples TRBV29-1 to TRBJ2-7; a weak D match, TRBD1 (6 bases). The CDR3 consists of 14 residues. CDR1 is SQVTM, CDR2 ANQGSEA, per germline. Trimming left V 6 bases short and J 4 bases short, with 19 bases between. CDR3 sequence (DNA): TGCAGCGTGCCCCGCCCGGACAGCATGTACGAGCAGTACTTC. This encodes CSVPRPDSMYEQYF.

V is TRBV9 and J is TRBJ2-5; 13 bases are shared with TRBD2. From germline, CDR1 is SGDLS and CDR2 YYNGEE. The CDR3 is made up of 18 amino acids. With 5 bases clipped from V and 7 bases from J, the junction kept 17 bases outside the gene matches. The CDR3 reads CASREGTSGDDFRATQYF. The CDR3 region has the DNA TGTGCCAGCAGAGAAGGGACTAGCGGGGACGATTTCCGAGCGACCCAGTACTTC.

The chain combines TRBV7-3 with TRBJ2-5; possible D gene TRBD2, 5 bases. The CDR3 covers 14 residues. The V gene's germline CDR1 is SGHTA and CDR2 FQGTGA. Trimming left V 4 bases short and J 9 bases short, with 18 bases between. The chain's CDR3 is CASSYYPDSPAQYF. DNA for the CDR3: TGTGCCAGCAGCTACTACCCGGACTCGCCGGCCCAGTACTTC.

The rearrangement uses TRBV5-4 and TRBJ1-1, with D perhaps TRBD1 (6 bases). Trimming took 0 bases from V and 5 from J, leaving 17 bases between them. The CDR3 is 16 amino acids. Germline-derived CDR1 and CDR2 are SGHNT and YYREEE (reference sequence). In DNA form, the CDR3 reads TGTGCCAGCAGCTTGGCCACCCGGGGGGCTGGTACTGAAGCTTTCTTT. Translating gives CASSLATRGAGTEAFF. The variable domain in full, with the rest retrieved from reference TRBV5-4 and TRBJ1-1, is ETGVTQSPTHLIKTRGQQVTLRCSSQSGHNTVSWYQQALGQGPQFIFQYYREEENGRGNFPPRFSGLQFPNYSSELNVNALELDDSALYLCASSLATRGAGTEAFFGQGTRLTVV.

Regarding this clone: One end of the junction fails to match germline, which may point to a read error. The chain uses TRBV7-8 and TRBJ2-4; TRBD1 aligns across 8 bases. Germline V gives CDR1 SGHVS, CDR2 FQNEAQ. The CDR3 covers 13 residues. CDR3 loop: CASSRGQGVIQCF. In nucleotides, the CDR3 is TGTGCCAGCAGCCGCGGACAGGGCGTCATTCAGTGCTTC.

J is TRBJ2-7 and V is TRBV10-2; no clear D gene. CDR1 and CDR2 (germline): WSHSY, SAAADI. The CDR3 runs to 11 residues. Deletions cut 2 bases from V and 4 bases from J, with 3 bases between. The DNA for the CDR3 is TGCGCCAGCAGTGAGCGGTACGAGCAGTACTTC. Translated, it gives CASSERYEQYF.

V usage is TRBV19 and J usage is TRBJ1-1; D ambiguous. Germline-derived CDR1 and CDR2 are LNHDA and SQIVND (reference sequence). This CDR3 is 15 amino acids long. The V and J ends lost 7 bases and 1 base respectively, with 16 bases between them. Written as DNA, the CDR3 is TGTGCCAGTACTCTCGTCTCGTCGAGGAACACTGAAGCTTTCTTT. Amino acid sequence: CASTLVSSRNTEAFF.

The J gene is TRBJ2-3, the V gene TRBV30, with TRBD1 identical over 10 bases. There are 18 residues in the CDR3. The ends lost 4 bases at V and 1 base at J; junction bases unmatched: 14. Germline assignment: CDR1 GTSNPN and CDR2 SVGIG (reference sequence). The CDR3 here is CAWTEPFGTGVGTDTQYF. The CDR3 region has the DNA TGTGCCTGGACGGAACCTTTCGGGACAGGGGTTGGCACAGATACGCAGTATTTT.

This sequence joins TRBV27 and TRBJ1-4; 10 bases match TRBD1. Trimming removed 5 bases from V and 4 bases from J; junction bases left unmatched: 10. The CDR3 is 17 amino acids. CDR1 MNHEY and CDR2 SMNVEV come from the germline V gene (reference sequence). The DNA of the CDR3 is TGTGCCAGCAGTCCGACAGGGGGCGGCCCCCTTAATGAAAAACTGTTTTTT. It specifies CASSPTGGGPLNEKLFF.

V and J are TRBV24-1 and TRBJ2-3; D ambiguous. The CDR3 has 14 amino acids. Germline V CDR1 and CDR2: KGHDR, SFDVKD. The ends were cut back, 5 bases at V and 0 bases at J, with 8 bases in the middle. CDR3 region: CATSGQRSTDTQYF. In DNA, the CDR3 is TGTGCCACCAGTGGTCAGAGAAGCACAGATACGCAGTATTTT.

V and J are TRBV7-2 and TRBJ2-3; no clear D. Trimming removed 5 bases at V and 4 bases at J, with 10 bases between. In germline, CDR1 is SGHTA, CDR2 FQGNSA. The CDR3 contains 13 residues. CDR3 residues: CASSPRIADTQYF. The CDR3 DNA is TGTGCCAGCAGCCCTCGGATAGCAGATACGCAGTATTTT.

J is TRBJ1-5 and V is TRBV29-1; possibly TRBD1 for D (6 bases). The CDR3 contains 14 residues. Germline CDR1 is SQVTM and CDR2 is ANQGSEA. V lost 4 bases to trimming and J lost 3 bases, with 13 bases between them. CDR3 DNA: TGCAGCGTTGTGTCGGGGACATCCAATCAGCCCCAGCATTTT. Its protein product is CSVVSGTSNQPQHF.